Below are 21 T cell receptor beta chains sequenced from a single sample in a study of OX40 agonist ivuxolimab in advanced cancers. Libraries came from the immunoSEQ multiplex PCR assay. What TCRdb holds here is the immuneACCESS table cut down to in-frame rearrangements. Part of the clones is not present; checked against another copy, under half of the missing clones reflect an unresolved V gene, and the others are unexplained. Across this sample there are about 60,000 clones, with approximately 90% seen only once. The top ten constitute 1.5% to 2% of the sample. The specimen was CD4+ or CD8+ T cells sorted from blood, collected in a trial of the OX40 agonist ivuxolimab. The source of these receptors is an adult with an advanced solid tumor such as melanoma, head and neck, liver or kidney cancer.

J is TRBJ1-4 and V is TRBV28; D ambiguous. Trimming took 5 bases from V and 0 from J, leaving 10 bases between them. The CDR3 runs to 15 residues. CDR1 MDHEN and CDR2 SYDVKM come from the germline V gene. CDR3 nucleotide sequence: TGTGCCAGCAGTCGTCCTCTTGCAACTAATGAAAAACTGTTTTTT. Translating it yields CASSRPLATNEKLFF.

The chain carries TRBV28 and TRBJ1-6, with a tentative D call TRBD1 (6 bases). The CDR3 runs 13 residues. Between the trimmed V and J ends, which lost 5 bases and 13 bases, there was a span of 15 bases. Germline V CDR1 and CDR2: MDHEN, SYDVKM. CDR3 sequence reads: CASSTGSYVPLHF. The CDR3 DNA reads TGTGCCAGCAGTACAGGGAGTTACGTGCCCCTCCACTTT.

The CDR3 region has the DNA TGCGCCAGCAGCTCGGGACTCCAAGAGACCCAGTACTTC. Translated, it gives CASSSGLQETQYF. V gene TRBV5-1 combines with J gene TRBJ2-5; tentative D call: TRBD2 (6 bases). Trimming shortened V by 3 bases and J by 1 base, and 7 bases separated the two germline ends. This CDR3 comprises 13 residues. CDR1 and CDR2 (germline): SGHRS, YFSETQ.

Worth noting for this clone: Other DNA sequences in the same sample also yield this CDR3. The chain combines TRBV2 with TRBJ1-1, with 7 bases identical to TRBD1. This CDR3 spans 14 amino acids. The germline gives CDR1 SNHLY, CDR2 FYNNEI. With V trimmed by 4 bases and J by 0 bases, 2 bases remained unmatched. CDR3 residues: CASSGQGMNTEAFF. The CDR3 nucleotides read TGTGCCAGCAGTGGACAGGGAATGAACACTGAAGCTTTCTTT.

The count of this clone is one. The gene calls are TRBV5-4 and TRBJ2-1; D is undetermined. The CDR3 consists of 16 residues. Trimming stripped 4 bases from V and 3 bases from J, with 17 bases between. Germline V lookup: CDR1 SGHNT, CDR2 YYREEE (reference sequence). CDR3 amino acids: CASSKASKTDYNEQFF. The CDR3 DNA sequence: TGTGCCAGCAGCAAAGCCTCCAAGACCGACTACAATGAGCAGTTCTTC.

This clone is a singleton in its sample. The genes are TRBV11-3 and TRBJ2-3; D is perhaps TRBD2 (6 bases). The CDR3 is made up of 14 amino acids. With 5 bases removed from V and 0 bases from J, the gap between germline ends came to 9 bases. The germline gives CDR1 SGHNT, CDR2 YENEEA. Written as DNA, the CDR3 is TGTGCCAGCAGCCTTAGCGGTAGCACAGATACGCAGTATTTT. Protein: CASSLSGSTDTQYF.

As to this clone: The same CDR3 also results from other DNA sequences found in this sample. The chain carries TRBV19 and TRBJ1-2; no clear D gene. This CDR3 contains 15 residues. V was shortened by 2 bases and J by 3 bases, with 13 bases between the two germline ends. From germline, CDR1 is LNHDA and CDR2 SQIVND (reference sequence). The CDR3 nucleotides read TGTGCCAGTAGTATAACCGCAGGCACGTACTATGGCTACACCTTC. Translated, it gives CASSITAGTYYGYTF. Filled out from reference TRBV19 and TRBJ1-2, the complete variable domain reads DGGITQSPKYLFRKEGQNVTLSCEQNLNHDAMYWYRQDPGQGLRLIYYSQIVNDFQKGDIAEGYSVSREKKESFPLTVTSAQKNPTAFYLCASSITAGTYYGYTFGSGTRLTVV.

The chain recombines TRBV7-8 with TRBJ2-7; a possible D gene is TRBD2 (6 bases). This CDR3 contains 17 residues. Germline V gene sequence: CDR1 SGHVS, CDR2 FQNEAQ. The ends were cut back, 1 base at V and 1 base at J, with 17 bases in the middle. The CDR3 loop reads CASSLGGVSWRSYEQYF. In DNA form, the CDR3 reads TGTGCCAGCAGCTTAGGGGGGGTTTCGTGGAGATCCTACGAGCAGTACTTC. Drawing the rest from reference TRBV7-8 and TRBJ2-7, the complete variable domain is GAGVSQSPRYKVAKRGQDVALRCDPISGHVSLFWYQQALGQGPEFLTYFQNEAQLDKSGLPSDRFFAERPEGSVSTLKIQRTQQEDSAVYLCASSLGGVSWRSYEQYFGPGTRLTVT.

This chain uses TRBV10-3 with TRBJ1-2; D call uncertain. CDR1 and CDR2 from the germline V gene are ENHRY and SYGVKD. With 2 bases removed from V and 4 bases from J, the gap between germline ends came to 8 bases. CDR3 size: 13 residues. The CDR3 region has the DNA TGTGCCATCAGTGAGAACAGATCCTATGGCTACACCTTC. The encoded protein is CAISENRSYGYTF.

The rearrangement joins TRBV7-8 to TRBJ2-7; either TRBD1 or TRBD2 may supply D (5 bases each). This CDR3 has 12 amino acids. The V end lost 8 bases, the J end lost 4 bases, and 12 bases lay between the germline ends. The germline V gene has CDR1 SGHVS and CDR2 FQNEAQ. CDR3 sequence: CASGAGSYEQYF. CDR3 DNA: TGTGCCAGCGGGGCGGGTTCGTACGAGCAGTACTTC.

V is TRBV5-5 and J is TRBJ2-1; 9 bases align to TRBD1. The CDR3 runs 15 residues. Germline V gene lookup returns CDR1 SGHKS and CDR2 YYEKEE (reference sequence). Trimming at V came to 4 bases and at J to 5 bases, leaving 7 bases not matched to a gene. CDR3 in DNA: TGTGCCAGCAGCCAACGGACAGGGGACAACAATGAGCAGTTCTTC. It codes for CASSQRTGDNNEQFF.

DNA of the CDR3: TGTGCCAGCAGCGCAAGACTCGGGGCGGAAAAACTGTTTTTT. This sequence encodes CASSARLGAEKLFF. The chain employs TRBV9 and TRBJ1-4; a possible D gene is TRBD1 (5 bases). V lost 3 bases, J lost 8 bases, and 14 bases lay in between. Germline V gives CDR1 SGDLS, CDR2 YYNGEE. The CDR3 runs 14 residues.

The rearrangement links TRBV7-2 to TRBJ2-7, with 9 positions matching TRBD2. The CDR3 extends over 14 amino acids. Looked up from germline, CDR1 is SGHTA and CDR2 is FQGNSA. Trimming cost V 5 bases and J 2 bases; bases outside gene matches: 4. As DNA, the CDR3 is TGTGCCAGCAGCCTCCTAGCGGGGCCCTACGAGCAGTACTTC. This sequence encodes CASSLLAGPYEQYF.

In this sample, this clone turned up once. The rearrangement uses TRBV18 and TRBJ2-3, with 9 bases matching TRBD1. Germline CDR1 and CDR2: KGHSH and LQKENI. V trimming: 5 bases; J trimming: 0 bases; junction bases outside the gene matches: 6. This CDR3 is 16 amino acids long. CDR3 protein: CASSSTGGQSTDTQYF. The CDR3 DNA is TGTGCCAGCTCAAGCACAGGGGGCCAAAGCACAGATACGCAGTATTTT.

A few counts support this clone. V usage is TRBV18 and J usage is TRBJ1-5; 7 positions match TRBD1. CDR1 is KGHSH and CDR2 is LQKENI in the germline V gene. The CDR3 length is 14 residues. Unmatched junction bases numbered 4, after V lost 5 bases and J lost 3 bases. The CDR3, as DNA: TGTGCCAGCTCAATTGGACAGGACAATCAGCCCCAGCATTTT. Encoded protein: CASSIGQDNQPQHF.

This clone was found a few times. V and J are TRBV7-9 and TRBJ1-6; D possibly corresponds to TRBD1 (5 bases). Trimming shortened V by 5 bases and J by 10 bases, and 12 bases separated the two germline ends. Germline CDR1 SEHNR, CDR2 FQNEAQ (reference sequence). This CDR3 spans 13 amino acids. The CDR3 is CASSRGLSSPLHF. For the CDR3, the DNA is TGTGCCAGCAGCCGGGGACTTTCGTCACCCCTCCACTTT.

J is TRBJ1-4 and V is TRBV11-2; no clear D. This CDR3 contains 12 residues. Trimming shortened V by 9 bases and J by 7 bases, and 12 bases separated the two germline ends. Germline V lookup: CDR1 SGHAT, CDR2 FQNNGV. The CDR3: CASEGFGEKLFF. The DNA for the CDR3 is TGTGCCAGTGAAGGGTTCGGTGAAAAACTGTTTTTT.

The chain recombines TRBV7-9 with TRBJ2-7, with 9 bases that match TRBD1. This CDR3 has 17 residues. Per the germline V gene, CDR1 is SEHNR and CDR2 is FQNEAQ (reference sequence). With V trimmed by 3 bases and J by 0 bases, 9 bases remained unmatched. The CDR3 here is CASSFAAGTGFSYEQYF. CDR3 DNA sequence: TGTGCCAGCAGCTTTGCGGCGGGGACAGGGTTCTCCTACGAGCAGTACTTC.

The chain links TRBV13 to TRBJ1-6; D gene unclear. This CDR3 has 15 amino acids. Trimming stripped 4 bases from V and 7 bases from J, with 14 bases between. CDR1 is PRHDT and CDR2 is FYEKMQ in the germline V gene (reference sequence). CDR3 protein: CASSYSGAENSPLHF. The CDR3 nucleotides are TGTGCCAGCAGCTATAGTGGTGCAGAAAATTCACCCCTCCACTTT. Full variable domain (outside the CDR3, taken from reference TRBV13 and TRBJ1-6): AAGVIQSPRHLIKEKRETATLKCYPIPRHDTVYWYQQGPGQDPQFLISFYEKMQSDKGSIPDRFSAQQFSDYHSELNMSSLELGDSALYFCASSYSGAENSPLHFGNGTRLTVT.

The V gene is TRBV6-1, the J gene TRBJ1-1; TRBD1 is a possible D gene (5 bases). Trimming took off 7 bases at V and 7 bases at J, with 16 bases between the two ends. CDR1 MNHNS and CDR2 SASEGT come from the germline V gene. The CDR3 runs 13 residues. The CDR3 protein is CASKDNAGHEAFF. The CDR3, as DNA: TGTGCCAGCAAGGACAACGCGGGGCATGAAGCTTTCTTT.

The chain uses TRBV6-6 and TRBJ1-2; D is possibly TRBD1 (6 bases). Trimming took 6 bases from V and 4 from J, leaving 21 bases between them. There are 16 residues in the CDR3. Germline CDR1 is MNHNY and CDR2 is SVGAGI (reference sequence). The CDR3 here is CASSQGQSRPFYGYTF. The CDR3 nucleotides are TGTGCCAGCAGCCAAGGACAGAGTAGACCATTCTATGGCTACACCTTC.